This T cell receptor (beta chain) was recovered during a study of shared clonotypes between healthy human individuals. Findings and caveats of the study: Sampling covered nothing but blood. Tissue TCR repertoires likely differ from those found in blood. Unshared clonotypes carried lower generation probabilities than those common to all four donors. The study found roughly 5.3% of naive CD4 clonotypes shared across a handful of donors.

The CDR3 extends over 16 amino acids. The junction had 10 bases not matched to a gene; V was cut back by 6 bases and J by 2 bases. CDR1 and CDR2 (germline): SGHAT, FQNNGV. Details on this clone: What it binds is unknown.

Authors' processing steps: ImmunoSEQ output held junction-only sequences without quality scores, so filtering differed. Clones were sequenced by immunoSEQ multiplex PCR, and TCRdb holds only the in-frame ones, with some missing. D and trimming come from the DNA, and the V and J calls and clone size come from that table. This table holds nearly 1,000,000 clones, 60% to 85% found once. The chain links TRBV11-2 to TRBJ1-2; TRBD1 aligns across 9 bases. The sample taken for sequencing was memory CD4+ T cells sorted from blood. The subset was: CD45RA-negative fraction. This receptor was taken from a young man in good health. DNA for the CDR3: TGTGCCAGCAGAACCGGGACAGGGCGAGGGAACTATGGCTACACCTTC. It specifies CASRTGTGRGNYGYTF.